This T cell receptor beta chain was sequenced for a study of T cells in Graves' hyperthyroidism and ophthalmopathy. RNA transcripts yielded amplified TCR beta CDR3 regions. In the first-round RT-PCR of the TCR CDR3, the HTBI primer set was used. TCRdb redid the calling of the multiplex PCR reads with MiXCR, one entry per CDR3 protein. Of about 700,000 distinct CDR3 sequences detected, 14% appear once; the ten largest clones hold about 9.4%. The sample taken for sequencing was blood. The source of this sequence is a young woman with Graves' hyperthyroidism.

Written as DNA, the CDR3 is TGCGCCAGCAGCTTGGGACTAGCGGGAGCGCTAAGCGAGCAGTTCTTC. This gives the protein CASSLGLAGALSEQFF. The V gene is TRBV5-1, the J gene TRBJ2-1; TRBD2 aligns across 12 bases. The CDR3 is made up of 16 amino acids. The V gene's germline CDR1 is SGHRS and CDR2 YFSETQ. After removal of 0 bases from V and 10 bases from J, the junction contained 8 bases not matched to a gene. The full variable domain, with the rest looked up from reference TRBV5-1 and TRBJ2-1, is KAGVTQTPRYLIKTRGQQVTLSCSPISGHRSVSWYQQTPGQGLQFLFEYFSETQRNKGNFPGRFSGRQFSNSRSEMNVSTLELGDSALYLCASSLGLAGALSEQFFGPGTRLTVL.